The clone carrying this TCR beta chain was seen a few times. Its target is unknown. Trimming removed 6 bases from V and 3 bases from J, with 10 bases in between. This CDR3 comprises 13 residues. CDR1 SGHRS and CDR2 YFSETQ come from the germline V gene. This record comes from a study of T cell repertoires in cytomegalovirus infection. General observations from the study: HLA-C-restricted, CMV-specific TCR beta clonotypes were dominant ex vivo.

Each CDR3 protein gets one entry after TCRdb re-called the reads with MiXCR. The sample carries approximately 130,000 distinct CDR3 sequences, 20% to 30% recorded once. Sequenced input: PBMCs, sequenced either directly or after in vitro stimulation (not recorded which). The receptor was derived from a human donor in good health (CMV status not recorded). Some clones in this sample may be carry-over from other donors' samples. The V call is TRBV5-1, the J call TRBJ1-5, with D perhaps TRBD1 (5 bases). The CDR3 nucleotides are TGCGCCAGCAAGGAACAGGACAATCAGCCCCAGCATTTT. This encodes CASKEQDNQPQHF.